These T cell receptor beta chains were read from a single sample in a study of blood T cell repertoires in COVID-19. TCRdb's copy holds only in-frame clones and misses some; the assay was immunoSEQ multiplex PCR. This repertoire shows hundreds of thousands of clones, 81% found once; its top ten account for about 8%. Sequenced input: peripheral blood. The receptors were gathered from a woman aged 80 or over with acute or convalescent COVID-19. The CDR3 runs from the conserved cysteine through the conserved F or W. D genes are given only for firm matches. Expanded clones are given a class, and other clones once, few, many or no size at all.

d_call,clone_size,j_call,v_call,cdr3_nt,cdr3_aa
TRBD1,.,TRBJ1-4,TRBV28,TGTGCCAGCAGACGACAGGGCCAAAAGGAAAAACTGTTTTTT,CASRRQGQKEKLFF
TRBD2,.,TRBJ2-7,TRBV3-1/TRBV3-2,TGTGCCAGCAGCCAAGAGGGACTAGCTTACGACGAGCAGTACTTC,CASSQEGLAYDEQYF
.,.,TRBJ1-6,TRBV3-1/TRBV3-2,TGTGCCAGCAGCGCTGACAGTAATTCACCCCTCCACTTT,CASSADSNSPLHF
.,.,TRBJ2-1,TRBV5-4,TGTGCCAGCAGCTTGGACGAGGGTAAGGCTCAGCGGTTCTTC,CASSLDEGKAQRFF
TRBD2,.,TRBJ2-7,TRBV23-1,TGCGCCAGCAGTCAATCCTCGGCCGCGGGGGGCCCGAACAGCTCCTACGAGCAGTACTTC,CASSQSSAAGGPNSSYEQYF
.,few,TRBJ1-1,TRBV14,TGTGCCAGCAGCCAATCTCTGAACACTGAAGCTTTCTTT,CASSQSLNTEAFF
TRBD1,.,TRBJ1-2,TRBV19,TGTGCCAGTAGTATAAGACAGGGGTATGGCTACACCTTC,CASSIRQGYGYTF
TRBD2,.,TRBJ2-1,TRBV3-1/TRBV3-2,TGTGCCAGCATAGGCGGGGGGGCCCTGGGGGACAATGAGCAGTTCTTC,CASIGGGALGDNEQFF
.,.,TRBJ1-1,TRBV4-1,TGCGCCAGCAGCCAAGGGGGCGGGGCAACTGAAGCTTTCTTT,CASSQGGGATEAFF
.,.,TRBJ1-5,TRBV7-8,TGTGCCAGCAGTTCAGGGAATCAGCCCCAGCATTTT,CASSSGNQPQHF
TRBD2,.,TRBJ2-7,TRBV4-2,TGTGCCAGCAGCCAAGATCGAGCTAGCGGGAGTATGGACGAGCAGTACTTC,CASSQDRASGSMDEQYF
TRBD1,.,TRBJ2-1,TRBV14,TGTGCCAGCAGCCAAAGGACAGGGGGCGTTGGAGATGAGCAGTTCTTC,CASSQRTGGVGDEQFF
.,.,TRBJ1-2,TRBV5-1,TGCGCCAGCAGCTTGGCAGGGGACACCTATGGCTACACCTTC,CASSLAGDTYGYTF
.,.,TRBJ1-2,TRBV21-1,TGTGCCAGCAGCTCAAGAGACAGGGGCAGTGGCTACACCTTC,CASSSRDRGSGYTF
.,.,TRBJ1-2,TRBV6-5,TGTGCCAGCAGCGGAGGGCTGGGCTATGGCTACACCTTC,CASSGGLGYGYTF
.,once,TRBJ1-2,TRBV2,TGTGCCAGCAGGGACGGACTGTTGTGGGACTATGGCTACACCTTC,CASRDGLLWDYGYTF
.,.,TRBJ2-7,TRBV11-2,TGTGCCAGCAGCTTACAGGTCTACGAGCAGTACTTC,CASSLQVYEQYF
.,.,TRBJ1-4,TRBV18,TGTGCCAGCTCACAGAACAGGGATGAAAAACTGTTTTTT,CASSQNRDEKLFF
.,.,TRBJ1-3,TRBV5-6,TGTGCCAGCAGCTTCTGGGGACAAGTAGTCTCTGGAAACACCATATATTTT,CASSFWGQVVSGNTIYF
TRBD1,many,TRBJ1-5,TRBV7-2,TGTGCCAGCAGCTTAGGTGCAGGGGGCGATCAGCCCCAGCATTTT,CASSLGAGGDQPQHF
.,.,TRBJ2-7,TRBV28,TGTGCCAGCGTCGGCGCAGGGTACGAGCAGTACTTC,CASVGAGYEQYF
.,.,TRBJ2-5,TRBV4-2,TGTGCCAGCAGCCAAGAACCGGGGGCAGGGGGGGAGACCCAGTACTTC,CASSQEPGAGGETQYF
TRBD1,few,TRBJ1-4,TRBV5-1,TGCGCCAGCAGCTGGGGTCCCGGGACAGGGTCACGGGAAAAACTGTTTTTT,CASSWGPGTGSREKLFF
.,.,TRBJ2-1,TRBV19,TGTGCCAGTAGTATCCAGGCTACCTACAATGAGCAGTTCTTC,CASSIQATYNEQFF
TRBD1,few,TRBJ2-7,TRBV30,TGTGCCTGGAGTGTACGTAGGACAGGGCACTACTTC,CAWSVRRTGHYF
.,.,TRBJ1-2,TRBV5-5,TGTGCCAGCAGCTTGAATACAGGCCTTAACTATGGCTACACCTTC,CASSLNTGLNYGYTF
.,once,TRBJ2-3,TRBV2,TGTGCCAGCAGAGGGACTACAGATACGCAGTATTTT,CASRGTTDTQYF
TRBD2,.,TRBJ2-3,TRBV7-3,TGTGCCAGCAGCAGACTAGCGGGAATAGATACGCAGTATTTT,CASSRLAGIDTQYF
.,once,TRBJ2-5,TRBV3-1/TRBV3-2,TGTGCCAGCAGCCAAGGGAGGGGAGAGACCCAGTACTTC,CASSQGRGETQYF
.,.,TRBJ1-2,TRBV4-2,TGTGCCAGCAGCCAAGACCAAGGACAGCGCGGCTACACCTTC,CASSQDQGQRGYTF
.,.,TRBJ1-2,TRBV12-3/TRBV12-4,TGTGCCAGCAGTTTAGGGGTAAGGGGTGGCTACACCTTC,CASSLGVRGGYTF
TRBD1,.,TRBJ2-4,TRBV5-1,TGCGCCAGCACCGACGGGACAGGGGGAAACATTCAGTACTTC,CASTDGTGGNIQYF
TRBD1,.,TRBJ1-2,TRBV3-1/TRBV3-2,TGTGCCAGCAGCCAGGACAGGGGACAGGGCTACACCTTC,CASSQDRGQGYTF
TRBD1,.,TRBJ1-6,TRBV6-5,TGTGCCAGCAGTTACACACAGGGGGCACGTTCACCCCTCCACTTT,CASSYTQGARSPLHF
TRBD2,.,TRBJ2-1,TRBV7-2,TGTGCCAGCAGCTTAGAGGCTAGCGGGAGTGGGGAGCAGTTCTTC,CASSLEASGSGEQFF
TRBD1,.,TRBJ2-6,TRBV18,TGTGCCAGCTCACCCTTCGTTGGACAGGGGACTGGGGCCAACGTCCTGACTTTC,CASSPFVGQGTGANVLTF
.,.,TRBJ2-5,TRBV2,TGTGCCAGCAAAATGACCGGAGGACAAGAGACCCAGTACTTC,CASKMTGGQETQYF
.,few,TRBJ1-4,TRBV19,TGTGCCAGTAGCCCGATTCGGGGTTGGCAGTTGGGTGCAACTAATGAAAAACTGTTTTTT,CASSPIRGWQLGATNEKLFF
TRBD2,once,TRBJ2-1,TRBV5-1,TGCGCCAGCAGCTTGGATATTGGCGGGGGGGCAAGGAATGAGCAGTTCTTC,CASSLDIGGGARNEQFF
.,.,TRBJ2-1,TRBV19,TGTGCCAGTAGTAGAACAAATGAGCAGTTCTTC,CASSRTNEQFF
.,.,TRBJ2-1,TRBV27,TGTGCCAGCAGTCGTCCTAGCGGACAGACCTACAATGAGCAGTTCTTC,CASSRPSGQTYNEQFF
TRBD1,.,TRBJ2-7,TRBV5-1,TGCGCCAGCAGCTGGGACAGGGCTTACGAGCAGTACTTC,CASSWDRAYEQYF
TRBD1,.,TRBJ2-1,TRBV7-9,TGTGCCAGCAGCTTAGGTTCCGGGACAGGGCTTTACAATGAGCAGTTCTTC,CASSLGSGTGLYNEQFF
TRBD1,.,TRBJ1-5,TRBV28,TGTGCCAGCAGGACAGGGGGCTCAGGACAGCCCCAGCATTTT,CASRTGGSGQPQHF